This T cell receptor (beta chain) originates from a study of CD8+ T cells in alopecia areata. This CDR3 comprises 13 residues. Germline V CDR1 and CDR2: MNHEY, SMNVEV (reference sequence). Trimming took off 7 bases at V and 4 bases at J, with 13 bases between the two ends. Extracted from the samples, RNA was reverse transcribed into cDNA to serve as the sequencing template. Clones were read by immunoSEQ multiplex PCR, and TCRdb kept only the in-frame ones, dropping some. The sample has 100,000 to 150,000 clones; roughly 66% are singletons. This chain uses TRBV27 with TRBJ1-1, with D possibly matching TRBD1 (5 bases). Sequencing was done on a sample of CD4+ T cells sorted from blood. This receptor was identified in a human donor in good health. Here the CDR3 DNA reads TGTGCCAGCATGGGGCGAAGGGGCACTGAAGCTTTCTTT. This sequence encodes CASMGRRGTEAFF.